Listed below are T cell receptor beta chains from one sample, sequenced in a study of blood T cell repertoires in COVID-19. Data came from immunoSEQ multiplex PCR; TCRdb stores just in-frame clones and leaves some out. The sample comprises tens of thousands of clones, 82% of which are singletons, and around a quarter rests with the top ten. Sequenced material: peripheral blood. The receptor set was obtained from a human donor in a cohort sampled during active COVID-19. Each CDR3 is given with its conserved first and last residue. The order of the fields is V gene, CDR3 length, CDR3 protein.

TRBV7-8 18 CASSRGPSGGPLFNEQFF
TRBV25-1 14 CASSEGAGNYGYTF
TRBV6-6 15 CASSRSGTGDYGYTF
TRBV18 11 CASSPREGYTF
TRBV18 15 CASSRGTGSTGELFF
TRBV6-5 14 CASKAKLRGGELFF
TRBV29-1 13 CSVSLRRSYEQYF
TRBV19 16 CASSMVLGGPLYGYTF
TRBV5-1 15 CASSPERQNTGELFF
TRBV10-1 16 CASSPLTSGGIGTQYF
TRBV15 17 CATSRAPGQGATGELFF
TRBV10-3 14 CAIKRLSGSGTQYF
TRBV6-5 15 CASSADRGGNQPQHF
TRBV19 13 CASSISAGYGYTF
TRBV6-5 13 CASSQTGYTEAFF
TRBV29-1 13 CSALWAGDDGYTF
TRBV4-1 19 CASSPRSIATTGNTGELFF
TRBV11-2 11 CASSRAQEQFF
TRBV6-5 13 CASRPGPGNTIYF
TRBV7-6 15 CASSLSLADNNEQFF
TRBV7-3 13 CASSPSSAGELFF
TRBV5-4 13 CASSLILEDGYTF
TRBV7-8 14 CASSLGGITYEQYF